This T cell receptor beta chain was profiled in a study of read filtering for tumor transcriptome and immune sequencing. Background on the study: The cohort had 17 to 20 men and 14 to 15 women aged roughly 45 to 90, mean around 63 years.

Bone marrow was sampled from every patient at the time of active disease. V lost 1 base to trimming and J lost 3 bases, with 13 bases between them. Looked up from germline, CDR1 is MGHRA and CDR2 is YSYEKL. CDR3 length: 16 amino acids. This clonotype was counted at least ten times. This library used approximately 0.4 ug RNA and molecular barcoded adaptors spanning alpha/delta and beta/gamma chains. A single record per CDR3 protein comes from TCRdb applying MiXCR to the reads. The table has tens of thousands of distinct CDR3 sequences, less than 20% seen once. Sequenced: a population of CD138-negative cells sorted from bone marrow. The receptor was isolated from a donor at least 40 years old with multiple myeloma. V is TRBV4-1 and J is TRBJ2-4; no clear D. The CDR3 region has the DNA TGCGCCAGCAGCCAAGGGGTGACAAGCCTCAAAAACATTCAGTACTTC. This translates into CASSQGVTSLKNIQYF.